These 6 T cell receptor beta chains came from one sample sequenced in a study of blood T cell repertoires in COVID-19. Clones were read by immunoSEQ multiplex PCR, and TCRdb kept only the in-frame ones, dropping some. The repertoire holds approximately 270,000 clones, with roughly 89% as singletons. Sample: PBMCs or T cells enriched from blood (not recorded which). These receptors originate from a woman aged 60 to 75 who had recovered from COVID-19.

The rearrangement uses TRBV28 and TRBJ1-2; 7 nucleotides align to TRBD1. Germline V lookup: CDR1 MDHEN, CDR2 SYDVKM. CDR3 length: 13 residues. V gave up 6 bases and J gave up 4 bases; unmatched junction bases: 5. The DNA of the CDR3 is TGTGCCAGCAGAAGGGGGCTAGGCTATGGCTACACCTTC. Translating it yields CASRRGLGYGYTF.

V is TRBV28 and J is TRBJ2-7; D is possibly TRBD2 (6 bases). This CDR3 spans 11 amino acids. Trimming removed 5 bases at V and 5 bases at J, with 7 bases between. CDR1 is MDHEN and CDR2 is SYDVKM in the germline V gene. The CDR3, as DNA: TGTGCCAGCAGTAGGAGGGACGAGCAGTACTTC. Translated: CASSRRDEQYF.

This chain connects TRBV15 to TRBJ1-1; perhaps TRBD1 as D (5 bases). V lost 5 bases and J lost 4, with 14 bases in between. Germline V gene data show CDR1 as LNHNV and CDR2 as YYDKDF (reference sequence). The CDR3 runs 14 residues. The CDR3 is CATSPGTMATEAFF. Written as DNA, the CDR3 is TGTGCCACCAGCCCCGGGACTATGGCCACTGAAGCTTTCTTT. The full variable domain, rest sourced from reference TRBV15 and TRBJ1-1, is DAMVIQNPRYQVTQFGKPVTLSCSQTLNHNVMYWYQQKSSQAPKLLFHYYDKDFNNEADTPDNFQSRRPNTSFCFLDIRSPGLGDTAMYLCATSPGTMATEAFFGQGTRLTVV.

The V call is TRBV15, the J call TRBJ2-1; 9 bases are a match to TRBD2. The CDR3 loop spans 16 amino acids. V dropped 4 bases and J dropped 0; count of bases not matched to a gene: 4. CDR1 is LNHNV, CDR2 YYDKDF, per germline (reference sequence). The DNA for the CDR3 is TGTGCCACCAGCATTAGCGGGGGTGGCTCCTACAATGAGCAGTTCTTC. Translation: CATSISGGGSYNEQFF.

V usage is TRBV2 and J usage is TRBJ1-2; TRBD1 aligns across 9 bases. The V gene's germline CDR1 is SNHLY and CDR2 FYNNEI. V lost 9 bases, J lost 3 bases, and 8 bases stayed unmatched. This CDR3 contains 14 residues. The CDR3 loop reads CASTLTGGDYGYTF. The CDR3 nucleotides read TGTGCCAGTACACTGACAGGGGGGGACTATGGCTACACCTTC.

The gene calls are TRBV4-1 and TRBJ1-4; 8 bases fit TRBD1. CDR3 length: 19 residues. Per the germline V gene, CDR1 is MGHRA and CDR2 is YSYEKL. J gave up 4 bases and V 2 bases, and 15 bases lay outside the gene matches. This CDR3 is CASSQSGARTGRGNEKLFF. In DNA form, the CDR3 reads TGCGCCAGCAGCCAATCCGGAGCAAGGACAGGGAGGGGTAATGAAAAACTGTTTTTT.